This T cell receptor (beta chain) was sequenced during a study of human T cells and chemical hapten exposure. Looking at the study overall: Women made up most patients, who had alopecia areata, totalis or universalis. Small discrepancies in pooled library volume mainly accounted for the varying TCR yields per sample. Whole-study results and caveats: Donor immune responses may differ from healthy people's, since all donors had alopecia.

This CDR3 region has 13 residues. Trimming took 6 bases from V and 2 from J; bases not matched to a gene: 7. Germline values: CDR1 SQVTM, CDR2 ANQGSEA. Described time point: patch test 2, 6 weeks after DPC sensitization. The treatment was: therapeutic diphenylcyclopropenone sensitization with weekly scalp DPC. This clonotype was found many times. Its antigen is not known. The library gave individual cDNA molecules unique molecular identifiers. TCRdb processed the RACE reads anew with MiXCR; each CDR3 protein has one entry. This repertoire shows approximately 350,000 distinct CDR3 sequences, 6% to 7% found once; its top ten account for approximately 5.4%.

The TCR was taken from a young woman with alopecia areata. Some clones in this sample may be carry-over from other donors' samples. Sample: whole blood, taken in connection with sensitization to the hapten diphenylcyclopropenone (DPC). This rearrangement joins TRBV29-1 to TRBJ2-7; the match to TRBD1 covers 7 bases. CDR3 nucleotides: TGCAGCGTCGATACAGGGGTAACCTACGAGCAGTACTTC. Protein sequence: CSVDTGVTYEQYF.